This TCR beta chain came from a study of cytomegalovirus exposure and HLA in healthy donors (TCRdb year 2017). Regarding the complete study: According to an earlier analysis of a few hundred of the donors, some 180 million T cells yielded some 120 million unique TCR beta sequences and about 300 Gb of sequence data. Around 330 gigabases of sequencing data and 91 million or so unique TCR sequences made up an early release that covered approximately 700 HLA-typed donors. Of the roughly 400 genotyped donors, approximately 80% were placed in the genetic ancestry cluster associated with self-reported Caucasian donors. The study aimed to test whether signatures of past pathogen exposure could be identified by cataloging public T cell receptors. Using immunosequencing, the study profiled T cell repertoires from fewer than 850 subjects and related those repertoires to cytomegalovirus serostatus. In addition to the first cohort of hundreds of subjects, a separate validation cohort of 130 or so different subjects was used. To predict cytomegalovirus infection status, the study brought together high-throughput TCR immunosequencing, statistical association of individual TCRs with disease status, and machine learning. To study patterns of TCR occurrence, a later analysis re-analyzed previously published TCR beta repertoires from 600 to 750 donors and added high-resolution HLA genotyping. Rather than using new phenotypic data, the later analysis identified candidate immune exposures from TCR beta sequences and from how often those sequences occurred across donors. An earlier analysis of several hundred of the donors applied high-throughput TCR beta sequencing to assess whether each TCR beta V gene segment acted as functional or pseudogenic. Alongside the repertoire data, information on donor age, sex, ethnicity and CMV serostatus was compiled. A later genetic analysis used genome-wide SNP genotypes for about 60% of the roughly 670 donors, treating that subset as a discovery cohort. All discovery cohort repertoires had been generated on a single sequencing platform. HLA typing included class I and class II loci at four-digit resolution. Typing coverage varied by locus: about 629-630 donors for A, B, C, DRB1 and DQB1; more than 500 for DQA1; about 590 for DPA1; more than 450 for DPB1. Four to six DR-DQ haplotypes were handled as single units for association and clustering, since linkage in the cohort was strong. On average, roughly 240,000 unique TCR beta nucleotide sequences were sequenced per donor among more than 350 genotyped donors of the cohort, with about 19% of those sequences being non-productive.

The library was generated by the immunoSEQ multiplex PCR assay. A mixture of 60 forward primers for TCR Vbeta segments and 13 reverse primers for TCR Jbeta segments was used in the multiplex PCR. A multiplex PCR assay on genomic DNA amplified the CDR3 region of rearranged TCR beta genes. The Illumina HiSeq System was used to sequence the amplified TCR beta libraries as 87-base-pair reads. As for the original processing: A later analysis tallied around 80 million unique TCR beta chains across the 610 or so repertoires, and approximately 12 million of those chains were shared by two or more donors. Raw reads were error-corrected and collapsed into unique sequences by a nearest-neighbor algorithm in which closely related sequences were merged to remove PCR and sequencing errors. Alignment of CDR3 sequences to IMGT reference sequences was used to assign V, D and J gene segments. For a sequence to be retained, at least a six-nucleotide match to both a V gene segment and a J gene segment was required. A rearrangement was called productive if the CDR3 had no stop codons and remained in frame with V and J, and every other rearrangement was called non-productive. CDR3 was defined according to IMGT convention as the region running from the second conserved V-encoded cysteine to the conserved J-encoded phenylalanine. The earlier analysis of some 600 of the donors excluded sequences that lacked an unambiguous match to a single V gene segment. An earlier analysis of about 590 of the donors classified V segments as functional when productive rearrangements were above 56.7% and as segregating when the standard deviation between donors was above 5%. A statistical classification framework was built for diagnosing cytomegalovirus status from the catalog of TCR beta chain sequences. In a later analysis, V and J genes were assigned by comparing TCR nucleotide sequences against IMGT/GENE-DB human TR gene sequences. The TCRdist pipeline was used in a later analysis to assign CDR3 sequences and most-parsimonious VDJ recombination scenarios. In a later analysis, every TCR beta chain was defined by the combination of its CDR3 amino acid sequence and its V-gene family, and reads without a unique V-gene family were dropped. To address suspected cross-contamination and a sequencing artifact, a later analysis removed around 590 highly shared, low-generation-probability nucleotide sequences. A later analysis calculated a clonal expansion index for each public chain from normalized within-repertoire ranks of inferred template counts. Generation probabilities in a later analysis came from a VDJ recombination model fitted to out-of-frame rearrangements, and those results were checked against IGoR. A later analysis scored TCR-TCR, TCR-HLA and TCR-CMV co-occurrence with hypergeometric tests, applying a repertoire-size bias correction to TCR pairs. A later analysis estimated false discovery rates by permuting HLA or CMV assignments 20 times. In a later analysis, co-occurring TCRs were grouped using DBSCAN, with TCRdist sequence similarity added in when clustering inside HLA-allele-positive subsets. Repertoires with fewer than 30,000 or more than 120,000 public chains, plus five repertoires with anomalous nucleotide sharing, were excluded from co-occurrence clustering. In TCRdb, the immuneACCESS table is reduced to in-frame sequences with V and J assigned. These tables do not hold every clone; where another copy was compared, an unresolved V gene accounts for under half, and the others remain unexplained. V, J and clone size were drawn from that table, and D and trimming were deduced from the DNA. Across this sample there are some 170,000 clones, with approximately 78% seen only once. The ten largest clonotypes hold 1.5% to 2% of the sample.

Overall results and qualifications from the work: A few of the identified cytomegalovirus-associated TCR beta chains were confirmed in vitro to be specific for cytomegalovirus antigens. The classifier was reported to diagnose cytomegalovirus status with high specificity and sensitivity in both the original and validation cohorts. Broadly in line with IMGT annotations, most TCR beta V segments showed up in productive rearrangements about 90% or about 30% of the time in an earlier analysis of 450 to 750 of the donors. The only immune exposure information available for the cohort was CMV serostatus. Assigning TCR associations to individual alleles was difficult when HLA alleles, especially DR and DQ, strongly co-occurred. Because counts were too low, 15 to 20 rarely observed V segments, including chromosome 9 orphons, were excluded from the earlier analysis of some 590 of the donors. A further reported finding was that TCR beta sequences accurately predicted the HLA-A and HLA-B alleles for most subjects in the first cohort. At a false discovery rate of 0.05, a later analysis linked 16,951 TCR beta sequences to specific HLA alleles. In a later analysis, HLA-associated TCR beta chains were found to be more clonally expanded and to have lower generation probabilities than equally common non-associated chains. Some IMGT-functional V segments, including TRBV6-2 and TRBV6-3, could not be distinguished by the 87-base-pair reads and were therefore excluded. Compared with the roughly 720-donor mean, donors in an Asian-associated ancestry cluster had fewer N-insertions in productive TCRs, according to a later genetic analysis. According to a later analysis, most CMV-associated TCR beta chains appeared to be HLA-restricted, and the HLA associations seemed to be driven largely by CMV exposure. Because HLA typing was unavailable for some donors at each locus, only the typed subset was used in association tests. This cohort had only TCR beta chains sequenced, and the lack of alpha or paired-chain data limited which features could be detected. The presence/absence analyses assumed that sequencing depth was roughly uniform across donors, and that assumption may not be true. In a later genetic analysis, a missense DCLRE1C variant was associated with V-gene and J-gene trimming of TCR beta chains, and the association was replicated in an independent cohort. The authors suggested that the approach could potentially be extended to other disease states and immunological phenotypes. The study gave a list of around 170 TCR beta chains associated with cytomegalovirus. Several of the top co-occurrence clusters appeared to be linked to parvovirus B19, influenza, CMV and Epstein-Barr virus, according to a later analysis. Correlated functional status among segregating V segments might reflect linkage disequilibrium, but an unknown experimental factor could not be ruled out. In a later analysis, the rate of TCR association differed among HLA loci, with DRB1 alleles having the most associated TCRs and HLA-C alleles having the fewest. A group of highly shared sequence variants was considered likely to be a technical artifact of the sequencing pipeline. Most TCR sequences were observed very rarely across donors, whereas some public TCRs were present in many individuals.

Reading from cysteine to phenylalanine, the CDR3 counts 13 amino acids. The sequence is cut down to CDR3 DNA, 39 bases in frame from base 1. At the junction V is shortened by 5 bases and J by 1 base, with 8 bases in between. From the germline V gene (reference sequence), CDR1 is LNHDA and CDR2 is SQIVND. In total, roughly 710 healthy bone marrow donors made up the cohort. Cohort members were all nominally healthy when sampled, although unrecorded immune exposures were likely present. The donor was CMV seronegative and belonged to the group of under 400 seronegative cohort members. A peripheral blood sample was provided by each donor, and peripheral blood mononuclear cells were used for TCR beta sequencing. Genomic DNA was extracted from the blood cell samples with the Qiagen DNeasy Blood Extraction Kit. Turning to this clone: What antigen it recognizes has not been identified. Per-nucleotide qualities are absent, and no much larger clonotype sits a single base away.

The sample taken for sequencing was PBMCs. The clonotype was recovered from a woman aged 18-29 years in good health and CMV-seronegative. The chain is encoded by TRBV19 joined to TRBJ1-1; confidence is insufficient to name the D gene. The bases read TGTGCCAGTAGTGCAGGAGGGAACACTGAAGCTTTCTTT. The resulting protein is CASSAGGNTEAFF.